The present entry profiles one TCR beta chain with its context. This CDR3 is 16 amino acids long. The V gene lost 0 bases and the J gene lost 4 bases, with 15 bases spanning the gap. Germline CDR1 reads SGHNT; CDR2 reads YENEEA. How the authors handled the data: Estimation of nucleated cell counts was performed using reference gene primer amplification. TCRdb's copy holds only in-frame clones and misses some; the assay was immunoSEQ multiplex PCR. D and trimming were read from the DNA, whereas the V and J calls and clone size are those reported in that table. The repertoire holds 20,000 to 25,000 clones, with about 93% as singletons. These data belong to a study of blood T cell repertoires in COVID-19. About the study: From T cells, B-cell-depleted T cells, or PBMCs came the material, which was cDNA or gDNA.

The V gene is TRBV11-3, the J gene TRBJ1-1, with D possibly matching TRBD1 (6 bases). The sample was peripheral blood. The sequence was collected from a human donor in a cohort sampled during active COVID-19. CDR3 amino acids: CASSLETGSYGTEAFF. The CDR3 region has the DNA TGTGCCAGCAGCTTAGAAACAGGGAGTTATGGCACTGAAGCTTTCTTT.